This T cell receptor beta chain originates from a study of PD-L1 blockade in urothelial cancer. The time point here: pretreatment peripheral blood. This CDR3 spans 19 amino acids. Trimming took 0 bases from V and 0 from J; bases not matched to a gene: 6. Germline V gene data show CDR1 as SGDLS and CDR2 as YYNGEE. TCRdb's copy holds only in-frame clones and misses some; the assay was immunoSEQ multiplex PCR. Of some 90,000 clones in the sample, 89% were seen once. The sample consisted of PBMCs, taken around atezolizumab (anti-PD-L1) treatment. The V and J genes are TRBV9 and TRBJ2-1; 13 bases are a match to TRBD2. The receptor comes from a woman of 80 years or more with urothelial cancer. The CDR3 loop is CASSVEGLAGTISYNEQFF. The CDR3 bases are TGTGCCAGCAGCGTAGAGGGACTAGCGGGAACGATCTCCTACAATGAGCAGTTCTTC.